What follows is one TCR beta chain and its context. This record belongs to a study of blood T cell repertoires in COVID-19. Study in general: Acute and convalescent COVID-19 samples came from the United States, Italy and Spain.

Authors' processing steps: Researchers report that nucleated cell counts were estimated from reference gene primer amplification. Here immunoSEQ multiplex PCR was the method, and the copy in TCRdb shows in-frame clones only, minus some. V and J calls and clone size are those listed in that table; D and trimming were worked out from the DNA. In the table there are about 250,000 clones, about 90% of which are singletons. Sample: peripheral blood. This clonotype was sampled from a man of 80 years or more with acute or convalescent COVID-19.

The CDR3 sequence is CASSMQTGSQAPIYGYTF. The CDR3 DNA is TGTGCCAGCAGCATGCAGACAGGTAGCCAAGCACCTATCTATGGCTACACCTTC. V and J are TRBV7-2 and TRBJ1-2; a possible D gene is TRBD1 (6 bases). Germline values: CDR1 SGHTA, CDR2 FQGNSA. The CDR3 runs 18 residues. V gave up 5 bases and J gave up 4 bases, with 26 bases separating them.